The T cell receptor (beta chain) under discussion was sequenced for a study of monozygotic twins with inflammatory bowel disease. The germline gives CDR1 DFQATT, CDR2 SNEGSKA (reference sequence). The CDR3 sequence is 14 residues long. Worth noting for this clonotype: Its antigen remains unidentified.

TCRdb re-called the 5' RACE reads, yielding one record per CDR3 amino acid sequence without DNA. Its clone listing holds about 350,000 distinct CDR3 sequences. Findings and caveats of the study: Limited power may explain why concordant and discordant twins showed no difference in repertoire similarity. The study found lower TCRbeta diversity (inverse Simpson) in IBD patients than in healthy co-twins.

J is TRBJ2-1 and V is TRBV20-1; as DNA is missing, the TRBD1 call by TCRdb cannot be tested. The clonotype was recovered from a human donor with ulcerative colitis or Crohn's disease, or a healthy co-twin of an affected twin (not recorded which). Material for sequencing was blood. The CDR3: CSARARTGANEQFF.